The 21 T cell receptor beta chains below come from one sample, sequenced in a study of T-cell reconstitution after alpha-beta-depleted transplantation in children. For TCRbeta, the library was prepared with unique molecular identifiers. One entry per CDR3 protein, called by TCRdb with MiXCR from the PCR reads. The table lists about 340,000 distinct CDR3 sequences, more than 10% of them singletons. This sample comprised PBMCs, obtained from the stem cell graft. Receptors were obtained from a human donor who donated a stem cell graft to a child with Fanconi anemia.

In this sample, this clonotype turned up many times. This chain joins TRBV20-1 and TRBJ1-4; TRBD1 is a possible D gene (6 bases). The germline V gene has CDR1 DFQATT and CDR2 SNEGSKA (reference sequence). The ends were cut back, 5 bases at V and 3 bases at J, with 10 bases in the middle. The CDR3 extends over 13 amino acids. DNA of the CDR3: TGCAGTGCTCACCAGGGGCCTAATGAAAAACTGTTTTTT. This translates into CSAHQGPNEKLFF.

This CDR3 reads CSAPTGGLEETQYF. The CDR3, as DNA: TGCAGTGCCCCGACAGGGGGCTTGGAGGAGACCCAGTACTTC. The chain uses TRBV20-1 and TRBJ2-5; 10 bases fit TRBD1. Trimming at V came to 6 bases and at J to 5 bases, leaving 9 bases not matched to a gene. Germline CDR1 is DFQATT and CDR2 is SNEGSKA (reference sequence). The CDR3 extends over 14 amino acids.

The V call is TRBV2, the J call TRBJ2-3, with no clear D. The V end lost 4 bases, the J end lost 0 bases, and 8 bases lay between the germline ends. This CDR3 has 14 amino acids. CDR1 is SNHLY and CDR2 is FYNNEI in the germline V gene. CDR3 loop: CASSGSTSTDTQYF. In DNA form, the CDR3 reads TGTGCCAGCAGTGGGAGCACTAGCACAGATACGCAGTATTTT.

This clonotype was seen repeatedly, ten times or more. The chain employs TRBV4-2 and TRBJ1-2, with TRBD1 matching 9 bases. The CDR3 is 15 residues long. V was clipped by 2 bases and J by 4 bases; unmatched bases: 5. CDR1 is LGHNA and CDR2 is YNFKEQ in the germline V gene. The CDR3 nucleotides are TGTGCCAGCAGCCAACCGGGACAGGGTTTCTATGGCTACACCTTC. Amino acid sequence: CASSQPGQGFYGYTF.

V and J are TRBV9 and TRBJ2-3; no clear D gene. The V gene lost 4 bases and the J gene lost 5 bases, with 14 bases spanning the gap. The CDR3 extends over 14 amino acids. Germline V gene lookup returns CDR1 SGDLS and CDR2 YYNGEE. In DNA form, the CDR3 reads TGTGCCAGCAGCCCGGGCCTGAGAGGAGATACGCAGTATTTT. This sequence encodes CASSPGLRGDTQYF.

The chain is built from TRBV4-1 and TRBJ2-5, with no clear D. The V end lost 0 bases, the J end lost 2 bases, and 13 bases lay between the germline ends. The CDR3 has 16 amino acids. CDR1 and CDR2 from the germline V gene are MGHRA and YSYEKL. CDR3 coding DNA: TGCGCCAGCAGCCAAGAGGGGTTTCAGTGGCAAGAGACCCAGTACTTC. This translates into CASSQEGFQWQETQYF.

This clonotype came up a few times. This sequence joins TRBV11-2 and TRBJ2-7, with 10 bases that match TRBD1. Germline V CDR1 and CDR2: SGHAT, FQNNGV. The CDR3 contains 14 residues. Trimming cost V 5 bases and J 9 bases; bases outside gene matches: 10. The CDR3 sequence: CASSVRGTGEAQYV. CDR3 DNA: TGTGCCAGCAGCGTCCGAGGGACAGGGGAAGCGCAGTACGTC.

There are many counts of this clonotype. The chain is built from TRBV5-8 and TRBJ2-3, with D possibly matching TRBD1 (5 bases). The CDR3 is 13 amino acids. Trimming left V 1 base short and J 6 bases short, with 9 bases between. Germline CDR1 is SGHTS and CDR2 is YDEGEE. CDR3 loop: CASSLRQTDTQYF. DNA for the CDR3: TGTGCCAGCAGCTTGCGACAGACGGATACGCAGTATTTT.

This clonotype has a handful of counts. The V and J genes are TRBV20-1 and TRBJ2-4; no definite D call. V lost 6 bases and J lost 0, with 9 bases in between. Germline V gene sequence: CDR1 DFQATT, CDR2 SNEGSKA (reference sequence). There are 13 residues in the CDR3. CDR3 coding DNA: TGCAGTGCCTCCGACGGAGCCAAAAACATTCAGTACTTC. Translating it yields CSASDGAKNIQYF.

This rearrangement joins TRBV7-9 to TRBJ2-3, with D possibly TRBD2 on 7 matching bases. CDR1 and CDR2 from the germline V gene are SEHNR and FQNEAQ (reference sequence). V lost 2 bases to trimming and J lost 3 bases, with 18 bases between them. This CDR3 region has 17 residues. CDR3 in DNA: TGTGCCAGCAGCTTAAATATGGGGGGGGGGCCTACAGATACGCAGTATTTT. Protein sequence: CASSLNMGGGPTDTQYF.

The sample holds a few counts of this clonotype. The chain carries TRBV7-2 and TRBJ1-1; possibly TRBD1 for D (5 bases). The CDR3 covers 13 residues. Trimming took 8 bases from V and 1 from J, leaving 11 bases between them. Germline lookup yields CDR1 SGHTA and CDR2 FQGNSA. In DNA form, the CDR3 reads TGTGCCAGCGGGGGTTTTGCGAACACTGAAGCTTTCTTT. This translates into CASGGFANTEAFF.

This clonotype was seen a few times. The gene calls are TRBV6-5 and TRBJ1-2; D gene ambiguous. The germline gives CDR1 MNHEY, CDR2 SVGAGI. This CDR3 region has 11 residues. Deletions cut 6 bases from V and 7 bases from J, with 9 bases between. The CDR3 reads CASRDGFGYTF. In DNA, the CDR3 is TGTGCCAGCAGGGATGGGTTTGGCTACACCTTC.

This clonotype appeared a few times. The DNA for the CDR3 is TGTGCCAGCAGTCCCAGAACTGCCTATAATTCACCCCTCCACTTT. Translated, it gives CASSPRTAYNSPLHF. The genes are TRBV12-3 or TRBV12-4 and TRBJ1-6; no reliable D call. The CDR3 is 15 amino acids. Between the trimmed V and J ends, which lost 5 bases and 2 bases, there was a span of 10 bases.

This clonotype was seen at least ten times. The CDR3 loop reads CASRGGMVDTQYF. In nucleotides, the CDR3 is TGCGCCAGTCGAGGGGGTATGGTAGATACGCAGTATTTT. The genes are TRBV5-1 and TRBJ2-3; TRBD1 might be the D (6 bases). This CDR3 spans 13 amino acids. Germline CDR1 reads SGHRS; CDR2 reads YFSETQ. The V and J ends lost 8 bases and 5 bases respectively, with 15 bases between them.

This chain links TRBV12-3 or TRBV12-4 with TRBJ2-2, with D perhaps assigned TRBD1 or TRBD2 (6 bases each). The CDR3 totals 17 residues. The germline V and J ends were trimmed by 2 bases and 1 base, with 14 bases remaining between them. This CDR3 is CASSLSVGGLNTGELFF. DNA of the CDR3: TGTGCCAGCAGTTTATCGGTTGGGGGGCTGAACACCGGGGAGCTGTTTTTT.

The V gene is TRBV10-3, the J gene TRBJ2-1, with TRBD1 matching over 8 bases. V lost 6 bases to trimming and J lost 5 bases; unmatched junction nucleotides: 3. The germline V gene encodes CDR1 ENHRY and CDR2 SYGVKD. This CDR3 spans 13 amino acids. The CDR3 DNA sequence: TGTGCCATCAGACTGGACAGGGACAATGAGCAGTTCTTC. This gives the protein CAIRLDRDNEQFF.

V is TRBV1 and J is TRBJ2-5; the D segment call TRBD2 is taken from the table without a DNA check. TRBV1 constitutes a pseudogene. CDR3 length: 12 residues. The CDR3 nucleotides are TGCACCAGCAGCCCACCCGCCTTAGCCCAGTACTTC. This gives the protein CTSSPPALAQYF.

J is TRBJ2-6 and V is TRBV7-9, with D unclear. CDR3 size: 15 residues. The V end was cut by 3 bases, the J end by 0 bases, with 6 bases between. Germline V gene lookup returns CDR1 SEHNR and CDR2 FQNEAQ (reference sequence). CDR3 residues: CASSFKVSGANVLTF. DNA for the CDR3: TGTGCCAGCAGCTTCAAGGTCTCTGGGGCCAACGTCCTGACTTTC.

The chain uses TRBV16 and TRBJ2-7; D tentatively fits TRBD1 or TRBD2 (5 bases each). Germline assignment: CDR1 KGHSY and CDR2 FQNENV. The CDR3 extends over 16 amino acids. Trimming left V 0 bases short and J 1 base short, with 13 bases between. CDR3 amino acids: CASSQSIRDGSYEQYF. In DNA, the CDR3 is TGTGCCAGCAGCCAATCGATTAGGGACGGTTCCTACGAGCAGTACTTC.

The chain links TRBV9 to TRBJ1-1; 8 nucleotides agree with TRBD1. The CDR3 consists of 13 residues. Per the germline V gene, CDR1 is SGDLS and CDR2 is YYNGEE. The ends lost 3 bases at V and 5 bases at J; junction bases unmatched: 3. CDR3 nucleotides: TGTGCCAGCAGCGATGGACAGGGTACTGAAGCTTTCTTT. The encoded protein is CASSDGQGTEAFF.

The chain couples TRBV20-1 to TRBJ2-7; TRBD2 agrees at 12 bases. The germline CDR1 and CDR2 sequences are DFQATT and SNEGSKA (reference sequence). The V gene end was trimmed by 3 bases and the J gene end by 4 bases; junction bases not matched to a gene: 7. This CDR3 spans 15 amino acids. The CDR3 nucleotides read TGCAGTGCTAGGGAGACTAGCGGGAGTTCTTACGAGCAGTACTTC. Its protein is CSARETSGSSYEQYF.